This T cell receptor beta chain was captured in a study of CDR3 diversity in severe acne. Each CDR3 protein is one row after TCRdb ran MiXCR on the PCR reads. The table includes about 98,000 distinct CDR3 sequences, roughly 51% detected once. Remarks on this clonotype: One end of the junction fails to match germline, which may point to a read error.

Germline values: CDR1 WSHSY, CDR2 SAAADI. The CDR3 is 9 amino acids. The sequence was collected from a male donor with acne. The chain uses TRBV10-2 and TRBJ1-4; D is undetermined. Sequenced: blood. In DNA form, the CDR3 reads TGCGCCAGTGGGTTATCTCATGGATTT. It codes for CASGLSHGF.